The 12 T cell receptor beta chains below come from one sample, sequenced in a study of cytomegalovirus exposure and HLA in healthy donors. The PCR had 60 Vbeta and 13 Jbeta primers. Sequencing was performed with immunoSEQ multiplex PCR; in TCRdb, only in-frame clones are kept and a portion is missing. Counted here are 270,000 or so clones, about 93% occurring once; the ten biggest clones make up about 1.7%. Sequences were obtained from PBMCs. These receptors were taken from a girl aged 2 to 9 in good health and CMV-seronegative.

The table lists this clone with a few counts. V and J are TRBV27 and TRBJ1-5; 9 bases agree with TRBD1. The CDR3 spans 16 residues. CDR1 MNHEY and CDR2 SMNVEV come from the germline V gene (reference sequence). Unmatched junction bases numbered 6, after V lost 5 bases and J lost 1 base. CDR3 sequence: CASSPRTGVSNQPQHF. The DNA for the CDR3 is TGTGCCAGCAGTCCCCGGACAGGGGTAAGCAATCAGCCCCAGCATTTT.

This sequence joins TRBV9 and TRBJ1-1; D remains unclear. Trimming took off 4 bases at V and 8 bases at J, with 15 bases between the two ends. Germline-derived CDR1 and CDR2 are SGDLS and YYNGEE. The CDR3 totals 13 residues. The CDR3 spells CASSSTPPEEAFF. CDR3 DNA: TGTGCCAGCAGCTCAACACCCCCGGAGGAAGCTTTCTTT.

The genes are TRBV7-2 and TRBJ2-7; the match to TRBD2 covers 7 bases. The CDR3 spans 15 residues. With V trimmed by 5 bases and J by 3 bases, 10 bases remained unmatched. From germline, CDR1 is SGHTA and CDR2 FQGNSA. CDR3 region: CASSPRGGGFYEQYF. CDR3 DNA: TGTGCCAGCAGCCCGCGCGGCGGGGGTTTCTACGAGCAGTACTTC.

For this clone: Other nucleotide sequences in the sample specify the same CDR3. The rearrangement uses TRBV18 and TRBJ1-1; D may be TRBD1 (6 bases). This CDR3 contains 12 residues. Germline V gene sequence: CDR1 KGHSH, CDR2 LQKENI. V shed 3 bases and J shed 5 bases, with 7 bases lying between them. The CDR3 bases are TGTGCCAGCTCACCTACAGGGACTGAAGCTTTCTTT. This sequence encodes CASSPTGTEAFF.

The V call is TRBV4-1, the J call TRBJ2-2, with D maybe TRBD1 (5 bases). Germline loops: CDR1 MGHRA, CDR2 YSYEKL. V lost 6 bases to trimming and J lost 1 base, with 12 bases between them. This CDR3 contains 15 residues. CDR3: CASSWTRGNTGELFF. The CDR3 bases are TGCGCCAGCAGTTGGACACGAGGGAACACCGGGGAGCTGTTTTTT.

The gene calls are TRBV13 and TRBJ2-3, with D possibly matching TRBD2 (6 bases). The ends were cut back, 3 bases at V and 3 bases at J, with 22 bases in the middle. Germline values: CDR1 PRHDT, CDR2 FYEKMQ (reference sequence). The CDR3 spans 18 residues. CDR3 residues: CASSFWDPGLSQTDTQYF. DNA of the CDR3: TGTGCCAGCAGCTTTTGGGACCCGGGACTCTCTCAAACAGATACGCAGTATTTT.

The CDR3 spells CAITPGLVGSEQFF. CDR3 bases: TGTGCCATCACTCCGGGACTAGTTGGGAGTGAGCAGTTCTTC. V gene TRBV10-3 combines with J gene TRBJ2-1, with TRBD2 matching 8 bases. CDR3 length: 14 amino acids. V gave up 7 bases and J gave up 9 bases; unmatched junction bases: 11. Germline values: CDR1 ENHRY, CDR2 SYGVKD.

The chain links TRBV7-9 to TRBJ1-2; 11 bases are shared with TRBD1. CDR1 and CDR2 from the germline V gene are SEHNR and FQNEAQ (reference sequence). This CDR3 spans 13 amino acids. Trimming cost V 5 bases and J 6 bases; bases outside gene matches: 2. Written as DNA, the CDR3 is TGTGCCAGCAGCCGGACAGGGGGCGATGGCTACACCTTC. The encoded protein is CASSRTGGDGYTF.

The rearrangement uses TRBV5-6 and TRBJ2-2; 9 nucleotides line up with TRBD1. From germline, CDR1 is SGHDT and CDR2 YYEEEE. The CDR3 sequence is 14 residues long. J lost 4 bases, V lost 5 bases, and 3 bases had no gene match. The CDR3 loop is CASRGQGGTGELFF. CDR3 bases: TGTGCCAGCAGGGGACAGGGTGGCACCGGGGAGCTGTTTTTT.

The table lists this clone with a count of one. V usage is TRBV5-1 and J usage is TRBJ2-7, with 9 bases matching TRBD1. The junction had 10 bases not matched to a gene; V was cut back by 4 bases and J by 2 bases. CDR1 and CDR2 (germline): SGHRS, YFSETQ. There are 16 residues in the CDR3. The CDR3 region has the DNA TGCGCCAGCAGCCCCCCAACGGACAGGGGACCCTACGAGCAGTACTTC. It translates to CASSPPTDRGPYEQYF.

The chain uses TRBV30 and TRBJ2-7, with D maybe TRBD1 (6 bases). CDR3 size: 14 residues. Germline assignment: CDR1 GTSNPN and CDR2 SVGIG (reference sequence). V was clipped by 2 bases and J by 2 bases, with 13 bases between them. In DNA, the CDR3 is TGTGCCTGGAGTAGGACAGACGATCCCTACGAGCAGTACTTC. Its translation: CAWSRTDDPYEQYF.

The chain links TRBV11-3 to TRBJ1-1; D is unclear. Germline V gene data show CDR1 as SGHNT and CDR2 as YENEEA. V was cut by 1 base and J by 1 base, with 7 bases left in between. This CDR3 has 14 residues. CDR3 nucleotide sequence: TGTGCCAGCAGCTTAGGAGGCCAGAACACTGAAGCTTTCTTT. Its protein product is CASSLGGQNTEAFF.